This paragraph covers one T cell receptor (beta chain) sequence. The treatment denotes: 15 to 20 received Ad26.COV2.S at low or high dose, single or two shots; several received placebo; per-sample allocation not given. Following the first vaccine or placebo injection, samples were taken on day 63. The V end lost 11 bases, the J end lost 4 bases, and 17 bases lay between the germline ends. The germline CDR1 and CDR2 sequences are ENHRY and SYGVKD. The CDR3 loop spans 13 amino acids. The assay was immunoSEQ multiplex PCR, and TCRdb's table has in-frame clones only and misses some. This table holds approximately 410,000 clones, over 75% found once. These data come from a study of Ad26.COV2.S vaccination and SARS-CoV-2 variants.

This receptor was obtained from a person between 18 and 60 years old who received the Ad26.COV2.S COVID-19 vaccine or a placebo. The sample in question was peripheral blood, obtained in a trial of Ad26.COV2.S vaccine versus placebo. J is TRBJ1-1 and V is TRBV10-3; tentative D call: TRBD1 (5 bases). CDR3 DNA: TGTGCCGCTCGGGACCCCCAACCCACTGAAGCTTTCTTT. As protein: CAARDPQPTEAFF.